A selection of T cell receptor beta chains follows, all from one sample in a study of cytomegalovirus exposure and HLA in healthy donors. Here immunoSEQ multiplex PCR was the method, and the copy in TCRdb shows in-frame clones only, minus some. The repertoire holds tens of thousands of clones, with approximately 66% as singletons. The sequenced sample consisted of PBMCs. Receptor source: a man younger than 45 in good health and CMV-seronegative. Each CDR3 is given with its conserved first and last residue. Where a row states a size, it is once, few, many or the class of an expanded clone; other rows omit it.

CASRRRRNSPLHF,-,TRBV6-5
CASSIRRSGGNTEAFF,-,TRBV19
CASSIGRTSLGREQYF,-,TRBV19
CASSPVGGSNEKLFF,-,TRBV18
CASSKTAYSNQPQHF,-,TRBV6-6
CASSGTGYEQYF,-,TRBV7-3
CASSLAGGGRNQPQHF,-,TRBV5-4
CASSLRRLAGLNSYNEQFF,-,TRBV27
CASSSQGNNSPLHF,-,TRBV7-8
CASTQGPGQGNEKLFF,few,TRBV5-1
CASSFQGNTEAFF,-,TRBV5-8
CSVGSTGTHVQYF,-,TRBV29-1
CASSPAGGLRTEAFF,-,TRBV18
CASSPPGGGKNTEAFF,-,TRBV18
CASSLKTGDSSTDTQYF,-,TRBV7-3
CASSSEGSPYNSPLHF,few,TRBV7-2
CASSDSGGNQPQHF,-,TRBV6-4
CASSDAAGIQETQYF,-,TRBV6-6
CASSDRASADTQYF,-,TRBV10-1
CASSLGLYSYEQYF,-,TRBV27
CASSHQGATGELFF,-,TRBV4-1
CASSLGSGPYNEQFF,-,TRBV7-3
CASRTGLATQETQYF,-,TRBV6-1
CASSLAKLTYEQYF,few,TRBV7-8
CASSLSGRAETQYF,-,TRBV4-2
CASSFTAGQTYEQYF,-,TRBV7-3
CASSEQGAGANVLTF,few,TRBV6-1
CSSSAFGSGSSYEQYF,-,TRBV7-9
CASSLTGSGSSTDTQYF,-,TRBV7-3
CASSLRTGRSYNEQFF,-,TRBV18
CASSEGPGDTEAFF,-,TRBV2
CASSPNRGITEAFF,-,TRBV7-6
CASSQDLGQGKDTQYF,-,TRBV14
CASLPGLEDTGELFF,-,TRBV7-3
CASSPIWQGETQYF,-,TRBV18
CASSEEETDTQYF,-,TRBV6-4
CASSSVTNTGELFF,once,TRBV5-5
CASSFGLASTDTQYF,-,TRBV27
CASSLGSGGAYEQYF,-,TRBV7-3
CASSRDTDNYGYTF,-,TRBV7-8
CASSLLSGDTEAFF,-,TRBV7-9
CASSRDWLTDTQYF,-,TRBV2
CASSGQSVGTDTQYF,-,TRBV6-1